Described below is a single T cell receptor (beta chain) sequence and its context. This CDR3 is 19 amino acids long. Germline lookup yields CDR1 LGHNA and CDR2 YNFKEQ. The V and J ends lost 3 bases and 2 bases, in that order; junction bases with no gene match: 11. Two consecutive negative NP/OP PCR tests, clearance, or resolved symptoms defined Cohort 3 recovery. In the original workflow: Researchers report that nucleated cell counts were estimated from reference gene primer amplification. This table comes from immunoSEQ multiplex PCR, and its TCRdb copy is limited to in-frame clones, with some not included. V and J calls and clone size come straight from that table; D and trimming were deduced from the DNA. Of over 200,000 clones in the sample, 87% were seen once. The sample is drawn from a study of blood T cell repertoires in COVID-19.

The sequenced material came from PBMCs or T cells enriched from blood (not recorded which). V usage is TRBV4-2 and J usage is TRBJ2-1, with 12 bases lining up with TRBD1. The TCR was taken from a man younger than 45 who had recovered from COVID-19. This chain's CDR3 is CASSQGPGTGGNTYNEQFF. In DNA, the CDR3 is TGTGCCAGCAGCCAGGGCCCCGGGACAGGGGGCAACACCTACAATGAGCAGTTCTTC.